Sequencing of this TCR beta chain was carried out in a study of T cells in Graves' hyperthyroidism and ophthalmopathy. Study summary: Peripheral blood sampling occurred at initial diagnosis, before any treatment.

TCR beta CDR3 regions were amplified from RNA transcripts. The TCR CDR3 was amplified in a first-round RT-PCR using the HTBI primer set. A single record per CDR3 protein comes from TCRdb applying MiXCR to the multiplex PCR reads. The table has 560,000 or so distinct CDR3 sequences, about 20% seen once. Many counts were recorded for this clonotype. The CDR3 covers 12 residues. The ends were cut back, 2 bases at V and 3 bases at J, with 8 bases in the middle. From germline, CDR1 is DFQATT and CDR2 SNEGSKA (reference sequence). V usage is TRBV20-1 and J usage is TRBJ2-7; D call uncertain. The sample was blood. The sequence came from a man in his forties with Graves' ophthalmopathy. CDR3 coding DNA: TGCAGTGCTAGACAAGACAACTACGAGCAGTACTTC. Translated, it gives CSARQDNYEQYF.